This T cell receptor (beta chain) is from a study of cytomegalovirus exposure and HLA in healthy donors. Findings and limits, study-wide: It was likely that a cluster of highly shared sequence variants was a sequencing artifact. In a later analysis, TCR beta V- and J-gene trimming was associated with a missense DCLRE1C variant.

The length of the CDR3 is 16 residues. CDR1 and CDR2 (germline): SGDLS, YYNGEE. The ends were cut back, 3 bases at V and 0 bases at J, with 13 bases in the middle. Primers: 60 Vbeta forward and 13 Jbeta reverse. Profiled with immunoSEQ multiplex PCR; TCRdb holds only in-frame clones, not every one. The repertoire consists of about 190,000 clones, with almost 80% occurring once and the leading ten covering 1.6%. To note about this clone: Its antigen remains unidentified.

This sequence was found in a woman aged 18-35 years in good health and CMV-seronegative. The chain joins TRBV9 to TRBJ1-3; unclear D gene. Sequencing used PBMCs. CDR3 sequence reads: CASSDPFGASGNTIYF. CDR3 in DNA: TGTGCCAGCAGCGACCCTTTCGGAGCCTCTGGAAACACCATATATTTT. Filled out from reference TRBV9 and TRBJ1-3, the complete variable domain reads DSGVTQTPKHLITATGQRVTLRCSPRSGDLSVYWYQQSLDQGLQFLIQYYNGEERAKGNILERFSAQQFPDLHSELNLSSLELGDSALYFCASSDPFGASGNTIYFGEGSWLTVV.